Presented here are 30 T cell receptor beta chains from one specimen sequenced in a study of blood T cell repertoires in COVID-19. Using immunoSEQ multiplex PCR, the repertoire was profiled, and TCRdb retains in-frame clones only, with some absent. The sample gives over 100,000 clones, roughly 85% of which show up once; roughly 10% is in the top ten. The specimen sequenced was peripheral blood. These receptors were obtained from an elderly man with acute or convalescent COVID-19.

The rearrangement uses TRBV19 and TRBJ1-6, with D maybe TRBD1 (5 bases). Germline CDR1 and CDR2: LNHDA and SQIVND (reference sequence). The ends were cut back, 4 bases at V and 5 bases at J, with 12 bases in the middle. The length of the CDR3 is 15 residues. CDR3 amino acids: CASSTRQLDNSPLHF. CDR3 bases: TGTGCCAGTAGTACTAGACAGCTGGATAATTCACCCCTCCACTTT.

The chain has TRBV6-5 and TRBJ1-4, with a weak D call TRBD1 (5 bases). The CDR3 covers 15 residues. V dropped 6 bases and J dropped 0 bases, with 11 bases sitting between them. Germline-derived CDR1 and CDR2 are MNHEY and SVGAGI. The CDR3 region is CASRTTDATNEKLFF. CDR3 nucleotides: TGTGCCAGCAGAACGACAGACGCAACTAATGAAAAACTGTTTTTT.

The chain couples TRBV3-1 (or the pseudogene TRBV3-2) to TRBJ1-1; 7 bases are shared with TRBD1. The CDR3 contains 12 residues. V shed 8 bases and J 0 bases; nucleotides not matched to a gene: 0. The germline V gene has CDR1 LGHDT and CDR2 YNNKEL (reference sequence). CDR3 nucleotides: TGTGCCAGCGGACAGGTGAACACTGAAGCTTTCTTT. Protein product: CASGQVNTEAFF.

This rearrangement joins TRBV6-5 to TRBJ1-2, with 9 bases identical to TRBD1. Germline trimming cut 7 bases from V and 4 bases from J; bases unmatched to any gene: 10. Germline CDR1 is MNHEY and CDR2 is SVGAGI. The CDR3 loop spans 15 amino acids. The CDR3 DNA is TGTGCCAGCACCATTAGGACAGGGGCAGGCTATGGCTACACCTTC. The encoded protein is CASTIRTGAGYGYTF.

The CDR3: CASSPRRTGGNYGYTF. The CDR3, as DNA: TGTGCCAGCAGCCCCAGACGGACAGGGGGCAACTATGGCTACACCTTC. The V call is TRBV5-6, the J call TRBJ1-2; 11 nucleotides align to TRBD1. The CDR3 is made up of 16 amino acids. Trimming removed 4 bases from V and 2 bases from J; junction bases left unmatched: 7. In germline, CDR1 is SGHDT, CDR2 YYEEEE.

V usage is TRBV5-4 and J usage is TRBJ2-3; 7 bases line up with TRBD1. This CDR3 has 13 amino acids. Germline V gene sequence: CDR1 SGHNT, CDR2 YYREEE (reference sequence). With 5 bases clipped from V and 4 bases from J, the junction kept 4 bases outside the gene matches. The CDR3 DNA follows: TGTGCCAGCAGAGGGGGCTTTGCAGATACGCAGTATTTT. It is translated as CASRGGFADTQYF. Filled out from reference TRBV5-4 and TRBJ2-3, the complete variable domain reads ETGVTQSPTHLIKTRGQQVTLRCSSQSGHNTVSWYQQALGQGPQFIFQYYREEENGRGNFPPRFSGLQFPNYSSELNVNALELDDSALYLCASRGGFADTQYFGPGTRLTVL.

V gene TRBV3-1 (or the pseudogene TRBV3-2) combines with J gene TRBJ2-7, with 7 bases aligning to TRBD2. CDR1 LGHDT and CDR2 YNNKEL come from the germline V gene (reference sequence). With 4 bases clipped from V and 5 bases from J, the junction kept 8 bases outside the gene matches. This CDR3 contains 14 residues. CDR3 bases: TGTGCCAGCAGCCCTGGGGGAGGGCGGGACGAGCAGTACTTC. Translation: CASSPGGGRDEQYF.

This chain links TRBV24-1 with TRBJ1-1; 10 bases align to TRBD1. The length of the CDR3 is 14 residues. With 7 bases clipped from V and 1 base from J, the junction kept 2 bases outside the gene matches. Looked up from germline, CDR1 is KGHDR and CDR2 is SFDVKD. The CDR3 coding sequence is TGTGCCACCAGGGGACAGGGGACGAACACTGAAGCTTTCTTT. It yields the protein CATRGQGTNTEAFF.

The chain uses TRBV3-1 (or the pseudogene TRBV3-2) and TRBJ2-2, with 10 bases aligning to TRBD1. The CDR3 loop spans 15 amino acids. The J segment lost 6 bases and the V segment lost 2 bases, leaving 3 bases of the junction unmatched. Germline lookup yields CDR1 LGHDT and CDR2 YNNKEL (reference sequence). CDR3 nucleotide sequence: TGTGCCAGCAGCCAAACCGGACAGGGGGCCGGGGAGCTGTTTTTT. Protein: CASSQTGQGAGELFF.

This chain joins TRBV20-1 and TRBJ2-7, with no clear D. CDR3 length equals 11 residues. V was trimmed by 7 bases and J by 0 bases, leaving 7 bases between them. The V gene's germline CDR1 is DFQATT and CDR2 SNEGSKA (reference sequence). The CDR3 DNA reads TGCAGTGGGGCAGTCTCCTACGAGCAGTACTTC. It encodes CSGAVSYEQYF.

In this sample, this clone turned up once. The V and J genes are TRBV15 and TRBJ2-7, with 9 nucleotides matching TRBD1. CDR3 length equals 15 residues. Trimming took 0 bases from V and 3 from J; bases not matched to a gene: 3. Germline loops: CDR1 LNHNV, CDR2 YYDKDF (reference sequence). CDR3 bases: TGTGCCACCAGCAGAGATCAGACAGGGGGCTACGAGCAGTACTTC. Translated, it gives CATSRDQTGGYEQYF.

In nucleotides, the CDR3 is TGTGCCACCAGTGATTTTGAGGGCCACACCATATATTTT. It specifies CATSDFEGHTIYF. The chain recombines TRBV24-1 with TRBJ1-3; D unresolved. Trimming left V 1 base short and J 8 bases short, with 8 bases between. The V gene's germline CDR1 is KGHDR and CDR2 SFDVKD. This CDR3 region has 13 residues.

The rearrangement uses TRBV19 and TRBJ2-1, with a tentative D call TRBD1 (5 bases). CDR3 length: 13 amino acids. V was cut by 5 bases and J by 5 bases, with 10 bases left in between. Per the germline V gene, CDR1 is LNHDA and CDR2 is SQIVND (reference sequence). This chain's CDR3 is CASSFSRDNEQFF. The CDR3 bases are TGTGCCAGTAGTTTCTCCAGGGACAATGAGCAGTTCTTC.

The V call is TRBV27, the J call TRBJ2-1; the D is unclear. Germline V gene data show CDR1 as MNHEY and CDR2 as SMNVEV (reference sequence). V shed 3 bases and J shed 4 bases, with 16 bases lying between them. The CDR3 spans 16 residues. CDR3 sequence: CASSLRMAVIYNEQFF. CDR3 in DNA: TGTGCCAGCAGTTTGAGAATGGCGGTAATTTACAATGAGCAGTTCTTC.

This rearrangement joins TRBV18 to TRBJ2-6, with TRBD1 matching over 8 bases. The V gene's germline CDR1 is KGHSH and CDR2 LQKENI. The CDR3 length is 17 residues. The J segment lost 0 bases and the V segment lost 4 bases, leaving 5 bases of the junction unmatched. CDR3 loop: CASSQGQVSSGANVLTF. In DNA form, the CDR3 reads TGTGCCAGCTCACAGGGACAGGTTAGCTCTGGGGCCAACGTCCTGACTTTC.

The chain couples TRBV29-1 to TRBJ2-7; D gene unclear. V lost 1 base and J lost 3, with 7 bases in between. In germline, CDR1 is SQVTM, CDR2 ANQGSEA. This CDR3 is 12 amino acids long. The CDR3 nucleotides are TGCAGCGTTGAAGGGCCCCACTACGAGCAGTACTTC. Encoded protein: CSVEGPHYEQYF.

The CDR3 nucleotides read TGTGCCAGCAGCCTAAAAGGGGTCGGAAAACTGTTTTTT. As protein: CASSLKGVGKLFF. V is TRBV3-1 (or the pseudogene TRBV3-2) and J is TRBJ1-4, with D perhaps TRBD1 (5 bases). From germline, CDR1 is LGHDT and CDR2 YNNKEL (reference sequence). The CDR3 consists of 13 residues. With 4 bases removed from V and 10 bases from J, the gap between germline ends came to 13 bases.

The J gene is TRBJ2-7, the V gene TRBV11-2; tentative D call: TRBD2 (6 bases). Germline assignment: CDR1 SGHAT and CDR2 FQNNGV. The CDR3 is 17 residues long. V lost 2 bases and J 2 bases, leaving 19 bases between the germline ends. The CDR3 nucleotides are TGTGCCAGCAGCTTATTAGGAGGGGCCCGGAGGACCTACGAGCAGTACTTC. This sequence encodes CASSLLGGARRTYEQYF.

This rearrangement joins TRBV5-1 to TRBJ1-5; 7 bases are shared with TRBD1. This CDR3 is built from 16 residues. Germline V gives CDR1 SGHRS, CDR2 YFSETQ. The V segment lost 4 bases and the J segment 2 bases; nucleotides outside the gene matches: 9. The CDR3 region has the DNA TGCGCCAGCAGCATCTACAGGGGCGAAGGCAATCAGCCCCAGCATTTT. This translates into CASSIYRGEGNQPQHF.

This chain uses TRBV7-6 with TRBJ2-5, with D possibly TRBD1 on 7 matching bases. The CDR3 is 15 amino acids. Trimming left V 3 bases short and J 6 bases short, with 17 bases between. The V gene's germline CDR1 is SGHVS and CDR2 FNYEAQ. The CDR3 is CASSFPTGAGKTQYF. In DNA form, the CDR3 reads TGTGCCAGCAGCTTTCCTACAGGGGCGGGGAAGACCCAGTACTTC.

This clone has only a few counts. CDR3 nucleotide sequence: TGTGCCAGCGCAAAAGAGGGGGCCAATTTCTACGAGCAGTACTTC. It codes for CASAKEGANFYEQYF. The genes are TRBV11-3 and TRBJ2-7; 7 bases fit TRBD1. V shed 8 bases, J shed 3 bases, and the junction held 13 bases outside the gene matches. CDR1 and CDR2 (germline): SGHNT, YENEEA. The CDR3 covers 15 residues.

This clone was detected only once. This chain uses TRBV11-2 with TRBJ2-1; TRBD2 aligns across 10 bases. CDR3 size: 16 residues. Trimming cost V 1 base and J 8 bases; bases outside gene matches: 8. Germline V lookup: CDR1 SGHAT, CDR2 FQNNGV. CDR3 nucleotide sequence: TGTGCCAGCAGCTTAGCTCTAGCGGGAGTGTGGCATGAGCAGTTCTTC. It translates to CASSLALAGVWHEQFF.

The chain employs TRBV19 and TRBJ2-3; D not resolved. The germline V and J ends were trimmed by 2 bases and 7 bases, with 10 bases remaining between them. The CDR3 is 13 residues long. Germline CDR1 and CDR2: LNHDA and SQIVND (reference sequence). The CDR3 DNA reads TGTGCCAGTAGTATAACCGGGTCGTATACGCAGTATTTT. This gives the protein CASSITGSYTQYF.

This clone was picked up one time. The rearrangement uses TRBV19 and TRBJ1-5, with 9 positions matching TRBD1. This CDR3 has 15 residues. Germline loops: CDR1 LNHDA, CDR2 SQIVND (reference sequence). The V segment lost 4 bases and the J segment 6 bases; nucleotides outside the gene matches: 7. The CDR3 bases are TGTGCCAGTAGTACCCTACAGGGGGCCGGTCAGCCCCAGCATTTT. It encodes CASSTLQGAGQPQHF.

This clone was seen once. V is TRBV2 and J is TRBJ1-2; TRBD1 matches at 8 bases. J gave up 8 bases and V 6 bases, and 11 bases lay outside the gene matches. This CDR3 spans 14 amino acids. Germline lookup yields CDR1 SNHLY and CDR2 FYNNEI. The CDR3 loop is CASRGLDRGGGYTF. The CDR3 coding sequence is TGTGCCAGCAGGGGATTAGACAGGGGTGGCGGCTACACCTTC.

The rearrangement links TRBV7-2 to TRBJ1-3; 7 bases are shared with TRBD1. V gave up 3 bases and J gave up 4 bases; unmatched junction bases: 0. Germline V gene sequence: CDR1 SGHTA, CDR2 FQGNSA. CDR3 size: 13 residues. CDR3 amino acids: CASSLGQGNTIYF. For the CDR3, the DNA is TGTGCCAGCAGCTTGGGACAGGGAAACACCATATATTTT.

V gene TRBV5-4 combines with J gene TRBJ2-2; the match to TRBD1 covers 8 bases. The V gene end was trimmed by 4 bases and the J gene end by 3 bases; junction bases not matched to a gene: 8. CDR1 and CDR2 (germline): SGHNT, YYREEE (reference sequence). The CDR3 loop spans 16 amino acids. The CDR3, as DNA: TGTGCCAGCAGCCACTTTAACAGGGGGTACACCGGGGAGCTGTTTTTT. It translates to CASSHFNRGYTGELFF.

V is TRBV7-2 and J is TRBJ2-5; D perhaps matches TRBD2 (5 bases). Germline CDR1 reads SGHTA; CDR2 reads FQGNSA. CDR3 length: 13 residues. V shed 7 bases and J shed 5 bases, with 14 bases lying between them. The CDR3 DNA follows: TGTGCCAGCAACTTTTTAGCGCAGGAGACCCAGTACTTC. It yields the protein CASNFLAQETQYF. The whole variable domain, filled in from reference TRBV7-2 and TRBJ2-5, reads GAGVSQSPSNKVTEKGKDVELRCDPISGHTALYWYRQSLGQGLEFLIYFQGNSAPDKSGLPSDRFSAERTGGSVSTLTIQRTQQEDSAVYLCASNFLAQETQYFGPGTRLLVL.

The chain combines TRBV7-8 with TRBJ2-5, with 11 bases lining up with TRBD2. Germline CDR1 and CDR2: SGHVS and FQNEAQ. CDR3 length equals 15 residues. V lost 6 bases to trimming and J lost 0 bases; unmatched junction nucleotides: 3. The CDR3 DNA follows: TGTGCCAGCAGGCGACTAGCGGGGAACCAAGAGACCCAGTACTTC. Residues: CASRRLAGNQETQYF.

In its sample, this clone was seen once. The rearrangement links TRBV6-5 to TRBJ2-3; TRBD1 matches at 7 bases. Germline V gives CDR1 MNHEY, CDR2 SVGAGI. J gave up 4 bases and V 5 bases, and 6 bases lay outside the gene matches. The CDR3 has 14 residues. The CDR3 sequence: CASSLGQAPDTQYF. The CDR3 nucleotides read TGTGCCAGCAGTCTCGGACAGGCGCCAGATACGCAGTATTTT.